One and the same sample provided the 15 T cell receptor beta chains below, sequenced in a study of CD8 T cells in ankylosing spondylitis (dated by TCRdb to 2017 to 2019). The method behind the library was 5' RACE. The reads were generated on an Illumina HiSeq 2500. In TCRdb, the public reads were trimmed at Q25 with fastp and aligned with MiXCR, with productive beta chains retained. Identical CDR3 proteins give one entry, which carries the most common genes and DNA. Across this sample there are 250,000 to 350,000 distinct CDR3 sequences, with 20% seen only once. The ten most abundant clones make up 3.5% of the sample. What was sequenced was blood, either unsorted or a sorted T cell fraction (not recorded which). The receptors were sampled from a female donor with ankylosing spondylitis or in good health (not recorded which).

The gene calls are TRBV5-1 and TRBJ1-2; 9 positions match TRBD1. The CDR3 sequence is 15 residues long. V gave up 3 bases and J gave up 6 bases; unmatched junction bases: 9. Germline CDR1 SGHRS, CDR2 YFSETQ. CDR3 residues: CASSSRTGGADGYTF. Written as DNA, the CDR3 is TGCGCCAGCAGCTCACGAACAGGGGGCGCGGATGGCTACACCTTC.

This clonotype appeared many times. The J gene is TRBJ2-5, the V gene TRBV29-1; D tentatively fits TRBD1 or TRBD2 (5 bases each). Trimming removed 7 bases at V and 2 bases at J, with 11 bases between. In germline, CDR1 is SQVTM, CDR2 ANQGSEA. This CDR3 spans 12 amino acids. CDR3 in amino acids: CSAGGGQETQYF. DNA for the CDR3: TGCAGCGCTGGGGGTGGACAAGAGACCCAGTACTTC.

This clonotype has more than one count but fewer than ten. V usage is TRBV7-2 and J usage is TRBJ2-5; a weak D match, TRBD1 (6 bases). Trimming took 7 bases from V and 4 from J, leaving 13 bases between them. Germline V gene data show CDR1 as SGHTA and CDR2 as FQGNSA. The CDR3 totals 13 residues. CDR3 DNA sequence: TGTGCCAGCAAGTACAGGGCTGGAGAGACCCAGTACTTC. This translates into CASKYRAGETQYF.

The rearrangement joins TRBV27 to TRBJ1-2, with D possibly TRBD1 on 6 matching bases. Germline CDR1 is MNHEY and CDR2 is SMNVEV (reference sequence). Trimming cost V 4 bases and J 0 bases, with 12 bases left between them. The CDR3 has 15 residues. The CDR3 loop reads CASSSTGRANYGYTF. DNA for the CDR3: TGTGCCAGCAGTTCTACAGGGAGAGCTAACTATGGCTACACCTTC.

The rearrangement links TRBV19 to TRBJ2-3, with 8 positions matching TRBD2. V lost 5 bases and J lost 5; bases outside the gene matches: 9. Germline V gene sequence: CDR1 LNHDA, CDR2 SQIVND (reference sequence). This CDR3 has 15 amino acids. The DNA of the CDR3 is TGTGCCAGTAGTCGACTAGCGCAGGCCCAAGATACGCAGTATTTT. The encoded protein is CASSRLAQAQDTQYF.

This clonotype was detected ten times or more. V gene TRBV29-1 combines with J gene TRBJ2-5; 10 bases agree with TRBD1. The V gene end was trimmed by 7 bases and the J gene end by 4 bases; junction bases not matched to a gene: 6. The CDR3 sequence is 13 residues long. Germline assignment: CDR1 SQVTM and CDR2 ANQGSEA. Written as DNA, the CDR3 is TGCAGCGCCGGGGGGACAGGGGCAGAGACCCAGTACTTC. This translates into CSAGGTGAETQYF.

The V call is TRBV20-1, the J call TRBJ1-2; D not certain. The CDR3 contains 12 residues. The germline V and J ends were trimmed by 2 bases and 4 bases, with 8 bases remaining between them. CDR1 DFQATT and CDR2 SNEGSKA come from the germline V gene (reference sequence). The CDR3 sequence: CSARPGTYGYTF. The CDR3 region has the DNA TGCAGTGCTAGACCAGGAACCTATGGCTACACCTTC.

The J gene is TRBJ1-1, the V gene TRBV12-3 or TRBV12-4; no reliable D call. V was pared by 4 bases and J by 0 bases, with 6 bases between. The CDR3 is made up of 13 amino acids. DNA for the CDR3: TGTGCCAGCAGTTCTATTATGAACACTGAAGCTTTCTTT. It specifies CASSSIMNTEAFF.

This chain links TRBV25-1 with TRBJ2-4; TRBD2 aligns across 11 bases. Looked up from germline, CDR1 is MGHDK and CDR2 is SYGVNS. Trimming took 4 bases from V and 8 from J; bases not matched to a gene: 13. CDR3 length: 17 residues. The CDR3 region has the DNA TGTGCCAGCAGTGGACGTGCTAGCGGGAGGCGGAGGGACATTCAGTACTTC. This gives the protein CASSGRASGRRRDIQYF.

As DNA, the CDR3 is TGTGCCAGCAGCCAAGGAGCGGGAAACACCGGGGAGCTGTTTTTT. Its translation is CASSQGAGNTGELFF. V and J are TRBV4-2 and TRBJ2-2; 7 bases are a match to TRBD2. CDR1 is LGHNA and CDR2 is YNFKEQ in the germline V gene. The CDR3 is made up of 15 amino acids. The V gene end was trimmed by 1 base and the J gene end by 2 bases; junction bases not matched to a gene: 1.

CDR3 bases: TGTGCCAGCAGCCTTGTGGGACAGGGGACCTCCTACGAGCAGTACTTC. Its translation is CASSLVGQGTSYEQYF. This chain joins TRBV11-2 and TRBJ2-7, with TRBD1 matching 10 bases. Germline CDR1 SGHAT, CDR2 FQNNGV. This CDR3 spans 16 amino acids. The V and J ends lost 5 bases and 0 bases, in that order; junction bases with no gene match: 7.

V usage is TRBV12-3 or TRBV12-4 and J usage is TRBJ2-1, with 10 bases aligning to TRBD2. Germline trimming cut 8 bases from V and 7 bases from J; bases unmatched to any gene: 14. The CDR3 runs 16 residues. The CDR3: CASSLGASGRGNEQFF. CDR3 bases: TGTGCCAGCTCCTTAGGTGCTAGCGGGAGAGGAAATGAGCAGTTCTTC.

There are a few counts of this clonotype. This chain connects TRBV6-6 to TRBJ2-7; possible D gene TRBD2, 5 bases. The germline V and J ends were trimmed by 2 bases and 7 bases, with 12 bases remaining between them. The germline gives CDR1 MNHNY, CDR2 SVGAGI (reference sequence). The CDR3 has 13 amino acids. The CDR3 bases are TGTGCCAGCAGTTACAGCCCAACGGGGGAGCAGTACTTC. This translates into CASSYSPTGEQYF.

The chain combines TRBV21-1 with TRBJ1-2; TRBD1, the D gene given by the table, was not confirmed from the DNA. TRBV21-1 is marked as a pseudogene. CDR3 length: 13 amino acids. The CDR3 is CASSKDRVGGYTF. CDR3 in DNA: TGTGCCAGCAGCAAGGACAGGGTCGGGGGCTACACCTTC.

This clonotype has only a few counts. The chain joins TRBV20-1 to TRBJ2-4; D is uncertain. CDR3 size: 13 residues. From germline, CDR1 is DFQATT and CDR2 SNEGSKA (reference sequence). Trimming left V 7 bases short and J 0 bases short, with 10 bases between. Here the CDR3 reads CSGVGLAKNIQYF. The DNA for the CDR3 is TGCAGTGGGGTAGGGTTAGCCAAAAACATTCAGTACTTC.